This T cell receptor (beta chain) is from a study of blood T cells in healthy people across ages. About the study: When template switching was applied, about one barcoded beta molecule was captured per two T cells.

The study, taken as a whole, reports: The study lacked donor CMV status, which possibly confounded expanded clonotype changes. Without sorted subsets, naive and antigen-experienced compartments could not be conclusively compared.

Worth noting for this clonotype: Its specificity is unknown.

It was with a sample-barcoded 5' primer and a J-beta primer mix that a second PCR of about 6 to 12 cycles was run. One entry per CDR3 protein results from TCRdb running MiXCR on the 5' RACE reads. The table lists about 830,000 distinct CDR3 sequences, 60% to 80% of them singletons. There are 15 residues in the CDR3. Trimming cost V 7 bases and J 0 bases; bases outside gene matches: 5. Material: blood. The source is a man aged 30 to 39 in good health. This rearrangement joins TRBV12-3 or TRBV12-4 to TRBJ2-2; 7 bases agree with TRBD1. The CDR3 spells CASTSTGANTGELFF. CDR3 in DNA: TGTGCCAGCACCTCCACAGGGGCGAACACCGGGGAGCTGTTTTTT.